A selection of T cell receptor beta chains follows, all from one sample in a study of shared clonotypes between healthy human individuals. Repertoires were generated with immunoSEQ multiplex PCR, while TCRdb's copy carries only in-frame clones and drops some. The sample includes more than 200,000 clones, 65% of them seen just once. The sample comprised memory CD4+ T cells sorted from blood. The receptors come from a man aged 30 to 39 in good health. Each CDR3 is given with its conserved first and last residue. Fields, in order: J gene, V gene, clone size, D gene, CDR3 DNA, CDR3 protein. D genes are given only for firm matches. Not all rows give a size; the values are once, few, many and, for expanded clones, a class.

J gene: TRBJ2-7; V gene: TRBV7-2; clone size: -; D gene: TRBD2; CDR3 DNA: TGTGCCAGCAGCTTAGGTCGTCCGGCGGGAGGTCACGAGCAGTACTTC; CDR3 protein: CASSLGRPAGGHEQYF
J gene: TRBJ1-4; V gene: TRBV6-1; clone size: few; D gene: TRBD1; CDR3 DNA: TGTGCCAGCAGTGAGGGGACAGGGAAAAAACTGTTTTTT; CDR3 protein: CASSEGTGKKLFF
J gene: TRBJ2-3; V gene: TRBV18; clone size: -; D gene: TRBD1; CDR3 DNA: TGTGCCAGCTCACCACCGACAGGGGGGTTCACAGATACGCAGTATTTT; CDR3 protein: CASSPPTGGFTDTQYF
J gene: TRBJ2-1; V gene: TRBV6-1; clone size: few; D gene: -; CDR3 DNA: TGTGCCAGCATGAATCCCGGGGGCTCCTACAATGAGCAGTTCTTC; CDR3 protein: CASMNPGGSYNEQFF
J gene: TRBJ2-1; V gene: TRBV15; clone size: -; D gene: TRBD2; CDR3 DNA: TGTGCCACCAGCAGGACTAGCGGCTGGGGCGTGCAGTTCTTC; CDR3 protein: CATSRTSGWGVQFF
J gene: TRBJ2-7; V gene: TRBV11-2; clone size: many; D gene: -; CDR3 DNA: TGTGCCACGGCAGACAGCCCAGGCCTTTACGAGCAGTACTTC; CDR3 protein: CATADSPGLYEQYF
J gene: TRBJ2-3; V gene: TRBV11-3; clone size: -; D gene: TRBD2; CDR3 DNA: TGTGCCAGCAGCTTTAGCGGGAGTAACACAGATACGCAGTATTTT; CDR3 protein: CASSFSGSNTDTQYF
J gene: TRBJ2-3; V gene: TRBV6-5; clone size: -; D gene: -; CDR3 DNA: TGTGCCAGCAGTTACTCGGGGCAGCCCACAGATACGCAGTATTTT; CDR3 protein: CASSYSGQPTDTQYF
J gene: TRBJ2-6; V gene: TRBV7-2; clone size: -; D gene: -; CDR3 DNA: TGTGCCAGCAGCCATATCCGGGGAACGGGGGCCAACGTCCTGACTTTC; CDR3 protein: CASSHIRGTGANVLTF
J gene: TRBJ2-3; V gene: TRBV7-3; clone size: -; D gene: -; CDR3 DNA: TGTGCCAGCAGCGAGCGGCCCACGGGTCCGACGCAGTATTTT; CDR3 protein: CASSERPTGPTQYF
J gene: TRBJ2-1; V gene: TRBV7-3; clone size: -; D gene: -; CDR3 DNA: TGTGCCAGCAGCCCTACTTTTAGCTCCTACAATGAGCAGTTCTTC; CDR3 protein: CASSPTFSSYNEQFF
J gene: TRBJ2-5; V gene: TRBV5-4; clone size: -; D gene: TRBD2; CDR3 DNA: TGTGCCAGCAGCTCCGGTAGTAGCGGGAGGCGCGGAGAGACCCAGTACTTC; CDR3 protein: CASSSGSSGRRGETQYF
J gene: TRBJ1-3; V gene: TRBV5-4; clone size: -; D gene: -; CDR3 DNA: TGTGCCAGCAGCTTATCGGCTGGAAACACCATATATTTT; CDR3 protein: CASSLSAGNTIYF
J gene: TRBJ2-2; V gene: TRBV5-1; clone size: -; D gene: -; CDR3 DNA: TGCGCCAGCAGCTTGGATCCGGGGGACAGCGGGGAGCTGTTTTTT; CDR3 protein: CASSLDPGDSGELFF
J gene: TRBJ2-7; V gene: TRBV29-1; clone size: few; D gene: TRBD2; CDR3 DNA: TGCAGCGTTGAATACGGGACTAGCGTCGAGCAGTACTTC; CDR3 protein: CSVEYGTSVEQYF
J gene: TRBJ2-3; V gene: TRBV10-2; clone size: -; D gene: TRBD2; CDR3 DNA: TGCGCCAGCAGTGAGTCGAGCGGGAGTTGGACAGATACGCAGTATTTT; CDR3 protein: CASSESSGSWTDTQYF